This TCR beta chain was captured by sequencing in a study of identical twins. MiXCR, applied by TCRdb to the 5' RACE reads, yields one record per CDR3 protein. The sample carries 550,000 to 800,000 distinct CDR3 sequences, about 7% recorded once. This clonotype was seen a handful of times. Looked up from germline, CDR1 is PRHDT and CDR2 is FYEKMQ (reference sequence). The V and J ends lost 4 bases and 8 bases respectively, with 6 bases between them. CDR3 size: 11 residues. These records were also assigned to another study, of yellow fever vaccine responses in identical twins.

Input material: PBMCs. The TCR was taken from a woman aged 18-35 years in good health. The chain combines TRBV13 with TRBJ2-1; D is uncertain. The CDR3 region has the DNA TGTGCCAGCAGCTCCGATTATGAGCAGTTCTTC. This codes for CASSSDYEQFF.